This T cell receptor beta chain was documented in a study of T cell responses to AZD1222 COVID-19 vaccine. Germline loops: CDR1 MNHNS, CDR2 SASEGT. Germline trimming cut 1 base from V and 6 bases from J; bases unmatched to any gene: 4. The CDR3 loop spans 14 amino acids. General observations from the study: Spike was spanned by vaccine-associated CD4 TCRs, which were dominant at 160-218 and 743-854.

Sequencing used immunoSEQ multiplex PCR; TCRdb keeps in-frame clones, though not all of them. In the table there are some 150,000 clones, approximately 87% of which are singletons. Concerning this clone itself: The antigen is unknown.

Second doses that came at about 4 or about 12 weeks were put together. The material sequenced was peripheral blood, taken 28 days after the second AZD1222 dose. The receptor was isolated from an adult who received the AZD1222 COVID-19 vaccine. V gene TRBV6-1 combines with J gene TRBJ1-2; the match to TRBD1 covers 8 bases. The CDR3 DNA is TGTGCCAGCAGTGAAGTATACAGGGGGGATGGCTACACCTTC. This gives the protein CASSEVYRGDGYTF.